This T cell receptor beta chain was obtained from a study of shared clonotypes between healthy human individuals. Broader study findings: Rarefaction exposed incomplete sorted-subset sequencing despite large depth. Memory subsets had estimated richness that was generally smaller than that of naive subsets. About 5% of naive CD4 clonotypes were common to a handful of donors.

Terminally differentiated effector memory CD45RA+ cells were left out of the naive CD8 fraction, which was CD45RO-negative and positively selected for CCR7. Each of the donors was a healthy adult who was HIV-negative and had not had a recent acute infection or vaccination. The V gene lost 0 bases and the J gene lost 2 bases, with 17 bases spanning the gap. The CDR3 is made up of 16 amino acids. Germline CDR1 is GTSNPN and CDR2 is SVGIG (reference sequence). Method: immunoSEQ multiplex PCR; TCRdb's copy keeps in-frame clones and lacks some. The data hold about 2.1 million clones, with roughly 93% observed a single time. A remark on this clone: Antigen unknown.

Material for sequencing was naive CD8+ T cells from PBMCs. This clonotype was obtained from a man in his late teens or twenties in good health. Some clones in this sample may be carry-over from other donors' samples. The V and J genes are TRBV30 and TRBJ2-7; D is possibly TRBD1 or TRBD2 (6 bases each). The CDR3 DNA follows: TGTGCCTGGAGTGTACTTAACTCCGGGGGCGCCTACGAGCAGTACTTC. Translation gives CAWSVLNSGGAYEQYF.